These 30 T cell receptor beta chains were all obtained from the same sample, sequenced in a study of cytomegalovirus exposure and HLA in healthy donors. PCR was performed using 60 Vbeta and 13 Jbeta primers. The repertoire was sequenced with immunoSEQ multiplex PCR; TCRdb's copy has only in-frame clones and lacks some. The sample carries over 200,000 clones, 70% to 80% recorded once. The sample comprised PBMCs. All receptors come from a woman aged 60-75 years in good health and CMV-seropositive.

The V and J genes are TRBV5-1 and TRBJ2-2; 9 bases line up with TRBD1. V shed 3 bases and J 4 bases; nucleotides not matched to a gene: 10. Germline V lookup: CDR1 SGHRS, CDR2 YFSETQ. There are 17 residues in the CDR3. This chain's CDR3 is CASSSLPGQGSTGELFF. The CDR3 coding sequence is TGCGCCAGCAGCTCCCTACCGGGACAGGGTTCCACCGGGGAGCTGTTTTTT.

The gene calls are TRBV5-4 and TRBJ1-1; D uncertain. This CDR3 spans 12 amino acids. V lost 5 bases and J 0 bases, leaving 5 bases between the germline ends. Germline V lookup: CDR1 SGHNT, CDR2 YYREEE (reference sequence). The DNA for the CDR3 is TGTGCCAGCAGTTTCATGAACACTGAAGCTTTCTTT. Translation: CASSFMNTEAFF.

The chain recombines TRBV5-4 with TRBJ2-5, with 8 positions matching TRBD2. CDR3 length equals 15 residues. The J segment lost 5 bases and the V segment lost 3 bases, leaving 9 bases of the junction unmatched. The germline gives CDR1 SGHNT, CDR2 YYREEE (reference sequence). This chain's CDR3 is CASSSPRGGGETQYF. The CDR3, as DNA: TGTGCCAGCAGCTCTCCCAGGGGCGGGGGGGAGACCCAGTACTTC.

J is TRBJ1-5 and V is TRBV1; TRBD1, the table's D call, was not compared with the DNA. TRBV1 is a pseudogene segment. CDR3 length equals 15 residues. The CDR3 loop reads CTSSRGTGCDQPQHF. The CDR3 DNA follows: TGCACCAGCAGCCGGGGGACAGGGTGTGATCAGCCCCAGCATTTT.

This chain uses TRBV7-2 with TRBJ2-7, with TRBD2 matching over 10 bases. Germline CDR1 SGHTA, CDR2 FQGNSA. The CDR3 consists of 14 residues. V lost 1 base to trimming and J lost 6 bases; unmatched junction nucleotides: 3. CDR3 sequence: CASSLVPSGGEQYF. CDR3 bases: TGTGCCAGCAGCTTAGTTCCTAGCGGGGGCGAGCAGTACTTC.

The V and J genes are TRBV10-3 and TRBJ2-7, with D maybe TRBD1 (7 bases). The CDR3 is made up of 15 amino acids. Between the trimmed V and J ends, which lost 3 bases and 2 bases, there was a span of 14 bases. Germline lookup yields CDR1 ENHRY and CDR2 SYGVKD. The CDR3 loop reads CAISEGGGKAYEQYF. CDR3 nucleotide sequence: TGTGCCATCAGTGAAGGAGGGGGCAAGGCCTACGAGCAGTACTTC.

The chain carries TRBV6-4 and TRBJ2-3, with 11 bases lining up with TRBD2. Germline V gene lookup returns CDR1 MRHNA and CDR2 SNTAGT. After removal of 3 bases from V and 3 bases from J, the junction contained 11 bases not matched to a gene. The CDR3 consists of 18 residues. The CDR3 loop is CASSEVSGRASSTDTQYF. The CDR3, as DNA: TGTGCCAGCAGTGAGGTTAGCGGGAGGGCCTCTTCGACAGATACGCAGTATTTT.

V usage is TRBV18 and J usage is TRBJ2-7, with D tentatively TRBD1 (6 bases). Looked up from germline, CDR1 is KGHSH and CDR2 is LQKENI. The CDR3 totals 12 residues. The V end was cut by 5 bases, the J end by 3 bases, with 8 bases between. CDR3 in amino acids: CASSADSYEQYF. DNA for the CDR3: TGTGCCAGCTCAGCGGACAGCTACGAGCAGTACTTC.

This chain links TRBV5-6 with TRBJ1-2, with TRBD1 matching 7 bases. Germline V gene sequence: CDR1 SGHDT, CDR2 YYEEEE. V shed 3 bases, J shed 6 bases, and the junction held 11 bases outside the gene matches. The CDR3 contains 15 residues. CDR3 DNA sequence: TGTGCCAGCAGCTCTAGATCTAGACAGGGAGATGGCTACACCTTC. The encoded protein is CASSSRSRQGDGYTF.

The rearrangement links TRBV5-1 to TRBJ2-2; D is undetermined. V lost 5 bases, J lost 4 bases, and 15 bases lay in between. In germline, CDR1 is SGHRS, CDR2 YFSETQ. The CDR3 extends over 15 amino acids. The CDR3 loop reads CASSLDPLGTGELFF. The CDR3 DNA reads TGCGCCAGCAGTCTAGACCCTCTTGGCACCGGGGAGCTGTTTTTT.

The chain uses TRBV11-2 and TRBJ2-1; no firm D call. V was shortened by 1 base and J by 3 bases, with 4 bases between the two germline ends. The CDR3 extends over 13 amino acids. Germline V gives CDR1 SGHAT, CDR2 FQNNGV. Here the CDR3 reads CASSLGHYNEQFF. The CDR3 DNA is TGTGCCAGCAGCTTAGGACACTACAATGAGCAGTTCTTC.

This clone was recorded a few times. The V call is TRBV5-1, the J call TRBJ2-5, with TRBD1 matching over 7 bases. CDR1 and CDR2 from the germline V gene are SGHRS and YFSETQ. The CDR3 has 14 amino acids. J was trimmed by 5 bases and V by 4 bases; bases with no gene match: 8. This chain's CDR3 is CASSRKTGLETQYF. CDR3 sequence (DNA): TGCGCCAGCAGCAGAAAGACAGGGCTGGAGACCCAGTACTTC.

The rearrangement links TRBV5-1 to TRBJ1-4; D perhaps matches TRBD1 (5 bases). Trimming left V 5 bases short and J 7 bases short, with 15 bases between. The CDR3 is made up of 14 amino acids. Germline loops: CDR1 SGHRS, CDR2 YFSETQ. The CDR3 nucleotides are TGCGCCAGCAGTGGGGCCGGGAGTGGTGAAAAACTGTTTTTT. Protein: CASSGAGSGEKLFF.

V gene TRBV5-1 combines with J gene TRBJ2-3; 7 bases are a match to TRBD2. The CDR3 loop spans 15 amino acids. Germline CDR1 is SGHRS and CDR2 is YFSETQ. The J segment lost 4 bases and the V segment lost 0 bases, leaving 5 bases of the junction unmatched. Here the CDR3 DNA reads TGCGCCAGCAGCTTGGGAGCGGGGTTTGCAGATACGCAGTATTTT. Translation: CASSLGAGFADTQYF.

The J gene is TRBJ2-1, the V gene TRBV2, with TRBD2 identical over 8 bases. The germline CDR1 and CDR2 sequences are SNHLY and FYNNEI. The trim removed 8 bases at V and 2 bases at J, leaving 5 bases unmatched. The CDR3 has 14 amino acids. The CDR3 region has the DNA TGTGCCAGCGGTAAGCGGGGGACCTACAATGAGCAGTTCTTC. It is translated as CASGKRGTYNEQFF.

The chain joins TRBV2 to TRBJ2-5, with 7 bases aligning to TRBD1. V shed 4 bases, J shed 4 bases, and the junction held 9 bases outside the gene matches. Germline V CDR1 and CDR2: SNHLY, FYNNEI. The CDR3 contains 15 residues. CDR3 DNA sequence: TGTGCCAGCAGTGCAGATCCGGGACAGACAGAGACCCAGTACTTC. Amino acids: CASSADPGQTETQYF. Full variable domain (outside the CDR3, taken from reference TRBV2 and TRBJ2-5): EPEVTQTPSHQVTQMGQEVILRCVPISNHLYFYWYRQILGQKVEFLVSFYNNEISEKSEIFDDQFSVERPDGSNFTLKIRSTKLEDSAMYFCASSADPGQTETQYFGPGTRLLVL.

The chain links TRBV25-1 to TRBJ2-1; 7 positions agree with TRBD1. V shed 8 bases, J shed 0 bases, and the junction held 1 base outside the gene matches. Germline V CDR1 and CDR2: MGHDK, SYGVNS. CDR3 length: 13 amino acids. The CDR3 here is CASRQGSYNEQFF. The DNA for the CDR3 is TGTGCCAGCCGACAGGGCTCCTACAATGAGCAGTTCTTC.

The gene calls are TRBV6-1 and TRBJ1-5; 7 bases line up with TRBD1. The CDR3 has 13 amino acids. Trimming removed 8 bases from V and 9 bases from J; junction bases left unmatched: 10. Germline CDR1 MNHNS, CDR2 SASEGT. Here the CDR3 reads CASLETGSRPQHF. The CDR3 DNA reads TGTGCCAGCTTAGAGACAGGGAGCCGGCCCCAGCATTTT.

This clone was recorded only once. The rearrangement links TRBV5-1 to TRBJ2-7; D is possibly TRBD2 (5 bases). Germline CDR1 SGHRS, CDR2 YFSETQ. The CDR3 totals 14 residues. V lost 5 bases and J lost 0, with 12 bases in between. In nucleotides, the CDR3 is TGCGCCAGCAGTCGAACGGGAAGCTCCTACGAGCAGTACTTC. Translated: CASSRTGSSYEQYF.

Written as DNA, the CDR3 is TGTGCCAGCAGCTTAGCGCTGGGCGGGGGGGCCCTGGTAGATACGCAGTATTTT. Its protein is CASSLALGGGALVDTQYF. This chain links TRBV7-6 with TRBJ2-3; 9 positions match TRBD2. The CDR3 runs 18 residues. The germline CDR1 and CDR2 sequences are SGHVS and FNYEAQ. The trim removed 0 bases at V and 5 bases at J, leaving 12 bases unmatched.

The gene calls are TRBV27 and TRBJ2-3; maybe TRBD1 (6 bases). Germline V gene sequence: CDR1 MNHEY, CDR2 SMNVEV (reference sequence). V lost 5 bases and J lost 1, with 13 bases in between. CDR3 length: 15 amino acids. CDR3 sequence: CASSTGTTRTDTQYF. CDR3 sequence (DNA): TGTGCCAGCAGTACCGGGACAACCCGCACAGATACGCAGTATTTT.

Details on this clone: The junction and the germline gene differ at one end; a read error may be behind it. The chain joins TRBV7-9 to TRBJ1-1; 8 bases match TRBD1. Germline V lookup: CDR1 SEHNR, CDR2 FQNEAQ (reference sequence). The CDR3 consists of 15 residues. In nucleotides, the CDR3 is TGTTCCAGCAGCCGATTAGACAGGGGATACACAGAAGCTTTCTTT. It specifies CSSSRLDRGYTEAFF.

This clone was seen just once. The chain recombines TRBV6-5 with TRBJ2-5, with 7 bases identical to TRBD1. The CDR3 sequence is 13 residues long. Germline values: CDR1 MNHEY, CDR2 SVGAGI. Trimming cost V 6 bases and J 4 bases; bases outside gene matches: 5. CDR3 bases: TGTGCCAGCAGAACGACAGGGCGAGAGACCCAGTACTTC. Translating it yields CASRTTGRETQYF.

The chain has TRBV5-4 and TRBJ2-1, with D possibly matching TRBD1 (6 bases). Germline CDR1 SGHNT, CDR2 YYREEE (reference sequence). CDR3 length: 13 amino acids. The ends were cut back, 0 bases at V and 10 bases at J, with 11 bases in the middle. DNA of the CDR3: TGTGCCAGCAGCTTGGGACAGGCTGGGGAGCAGTTCTTC. This translates into CASSLGQAGEQFF.

V gene TRBV2 combines with J gene TRBJ1-4, with D uncertain. CDR1 and CDR2 (germline): SNHLY, FYNNEI. V dropped 7 bases and J dropped 8 bases, with 8 bases sitting between them. The CDR3 is 11 amino acids. CDR3 amino acids: CASTIGEKLFF. In nucleotides, the CDR3 is TGTGCCAGCACCATCGGGGAAAAACTGTTTTTT.

This chain links TRBV5-5 with TRBJ2-7; 8 bases map to TRBD2. After removal of 2 bases from V and 2 bases from J, the junction contained 6 bases not matched to a gene. Germline assignment: CDR1 SGHKS and CDR2 YYEKEE (reference sequence). The CDR3 has 15 amino acids. CDR3 amino acids: CASSFLAGGTYEQYF. CDR3 sequence (DNA): TGTGCCAGCAGCTTTCTAGCGGGTGGAACCTACGAGCAGTACTTC.

This chain uses TRBV5-4 with TRBJ1-2; no firm D call. Germline V gene sequence: CDR1 SGHNT, CDR2 YYREEE (reference sequence). The CDR3 contains 13 residues. The ends were cut back, 3 bases at V and 8 bases at J, with 14 bases in the middle. The CDR3 DNA reads as TGTGCCAGCAGCTCCGTCGGGGTAGAGGGCTACACCTTC. It translates to CASSSVGVEGYTF.

This clone was counted only a few times. This chain joins TRBV7-2 and TRBJ1-2, with a weak D call TRBD1 (6 bases). The germline gives CDR1 SGHTA, CDR2 FQGNSA. V was shortened by 4 bases and J by 9 bases, with 18 bases between the two germline ends. The CDR3 is made up of 14 amino acids. In DNA form, the CDR3 reads TGTGCCAGCAGCTCTACCGCAGGGGAGGGGCGCTACACCTTC. This translates into CASSSTAGEGRYTF.

The rearrangement uses TRBV5-1 and TRBJ2-6; D is ambiguous. The germline V and J ends were trimmed by 3 bases and 1 base, with 11 bases remaining between them. The germline CDR1 and CDR2 sequences are SGHRS and YFSETQ. This CDR3 spans 16 amino acids. Written as DNA, the CDR3 is TGCGCCAGCAGCTCCGGAGCGCCTTCTGGGGCCAACGTCCTGACTTTC. Its protein is CASSSGAPSGANVLTF.

The table lists this clone with a count of one. The chain is built from TRBV5-1 and TRBJ1-1; D is perhaps TRBD1 (5 bases). The CDR3 contains 13 residues. Germline values: CDR1 SGHRS, CDR2 YFSETQ. V shed 3 bases and J shed 7 bases, with 13 bases lying between them. DNA for the CDR3: TGCGCCAGCAGCTACCCAGGGCGGGGTGAAGCTTTCTTT. This gives the protein CASSYPGRGEAFF.